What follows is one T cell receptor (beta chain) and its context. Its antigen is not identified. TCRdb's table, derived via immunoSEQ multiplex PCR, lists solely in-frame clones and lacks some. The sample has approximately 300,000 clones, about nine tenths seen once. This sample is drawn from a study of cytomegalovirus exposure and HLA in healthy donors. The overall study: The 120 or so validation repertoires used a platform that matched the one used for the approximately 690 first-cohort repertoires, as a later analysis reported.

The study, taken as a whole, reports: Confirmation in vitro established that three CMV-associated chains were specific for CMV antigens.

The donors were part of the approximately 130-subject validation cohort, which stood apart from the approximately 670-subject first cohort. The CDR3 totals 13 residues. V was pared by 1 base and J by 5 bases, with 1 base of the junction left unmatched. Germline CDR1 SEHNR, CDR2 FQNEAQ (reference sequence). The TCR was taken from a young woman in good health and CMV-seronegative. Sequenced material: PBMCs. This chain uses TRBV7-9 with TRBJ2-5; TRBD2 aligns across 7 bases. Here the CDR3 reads CASSLDGGETQYF. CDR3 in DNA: TGTGCCAGCAGCTTAGACGGGGGGGAGACCCAGTACTTC.